What follows is one T cell receptor (beta chain) and its context. Its target is not known. These data originate in a study of cytomegalovirus exposure and HLA in healthy donors. Sequenced by immunoSEQ multiplex PCR; TCRdb stores in-frame clones only, minus some. Altogether under 250,000 clones are present, more than 75% being singletons, with the ten largest covering 2.6%. The CDR3 totals 15 residues. CDR1 is SGHVS and CDR2 is FQNEAQ in the germline V gene. V dropped 6 bases and J dropped 5; count of bases not matched to a gene: 9. Notes on the study in general: Subsequent analysis found a tendency for first-cohort TCR clusters to co-occur within the 95 to 150 validation repertoires. Cytomegalovirus-associated TCR beta chains were listed, numbering approximately 150.

The chain couples TRBV7-8 to TRBJ1-4, with TRBD1 identical over 7 bases. Sequencing used PBMCs. The receptor comes from a man younger than 35 in good health and CMV-seronegative. The CDR3, as DNA: TGTGCCAGCAGGTCCGAGACAGGGATAAATGAAAAACTGTTTTTT. Encoded protein: CASRSETGINEKLFF. The variable domain in full, completed from reference TRBV7-8 and TRBJ1-4, reads GAGVSQSPRYKVAKRGQDVALRCDPISGHVSLFWYQQALGQGPEFLTYFQNEAQLDKSGLPSDRFFAERPEGSVSTLKIQRTQQEDSAVYLCASRSETGINEKLFFGSGTQLSVL.